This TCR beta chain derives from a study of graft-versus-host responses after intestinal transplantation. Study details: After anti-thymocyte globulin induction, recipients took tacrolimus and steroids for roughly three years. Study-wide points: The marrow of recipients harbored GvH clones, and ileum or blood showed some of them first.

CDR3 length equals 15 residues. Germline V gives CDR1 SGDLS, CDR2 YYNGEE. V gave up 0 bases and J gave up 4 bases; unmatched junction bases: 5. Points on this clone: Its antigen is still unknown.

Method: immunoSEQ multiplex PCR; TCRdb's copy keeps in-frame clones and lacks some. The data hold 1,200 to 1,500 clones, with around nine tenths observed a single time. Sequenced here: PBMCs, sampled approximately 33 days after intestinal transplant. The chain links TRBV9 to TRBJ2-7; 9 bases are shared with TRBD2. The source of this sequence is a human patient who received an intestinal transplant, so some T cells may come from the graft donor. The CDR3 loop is CASSVGSGGLYEQYF. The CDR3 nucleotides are TGTGCCAGCAGCGTAGGAAGCGGGGGGCTATACGAGCAGTACTTC.